This passage covers 23 T cell receptor beta chains from one sample sequenced in a study of T cell responses to AZD1222 COVID-19 vaccine. Only in-frame clones appear in the TCRdb table, and some are missing; sequencing was by immunoSEQ multiplex PCR. This sample carries approximately 99,000 clones, approximately 91% of them seen once, and the ten largest clones take 6.5% to 10%. The sample here was peripheral blood, taken 28 days after the second AZD1222 dose. The origin of the receptors is an adult who received the AZD1222 COVID-19 vaccine.

V gene TRBV2 combines with J gene TRBJ2-5; 14 nucleotides align to TRBD2. This CDR3 region has 16 residues. The V gene end was trimmed by 4 bases and the J gene end by 5 bases; junction bases not matched to a gene: 6. Germline V lookup: CDR1 SNHLY, CDR2 FYNNEI. CDR3 amino acids: CASSAGLAGGRETQYF. CDR3 in DNA: TGTGCCAGCAGTGCCGGACTAGCGGGAGGCAGGGAGACCCAGTACTTC.

The chain couples TRBV13 to TRBJ2-1; 8 bases line up with TRBD2. Germline V gene lookup returns CDR1 PRHDT and CDR2 FYEKMQ (reference sequence). This CDR3 contains 15 residues. V was pared by 3 bases and J by 4 bases, with 5 bases of the junction left unmatched. The CDR3 here is CASSFSSGSYNEQFF. The CDR3, as DNA: TGTGCCAGCAGCTTCTCGAGCGGGAGTTACAATGAGCAGTTCTTC.

This clone was found a few times. The gene calls are TRBV28 and TRBJ1-2, with D perhaps TRBD1 (5 bases). The CDR3 has 15 residues. The V gene's germline CDR1 is MDHEN and CDR2 SYDVKM. V dropped 7 bases and J dropped 3 bases, with 18 bases sitting between them. The CDR3 is CASTAYDSAYYGYTF. As DNA, the CDR3 is TGTGCCAGCACCGCCTATGACAGCGCTTACTATGGCTACACCTTC.

This chain connects TRBV2 to TRBJ1-1; D ambiguous. Germline loops: CDR1 SNHLY, CDR2 FYNNEI. V was shortened by 4 bases and J by 3 bases, with 9 bases between the two germline ends. The CDR3 contains 13 residues. CDR3 amino acids: CASSADGDTEAFF. The DNA of the CDR3 is TGTGCCAGCAGTGCCGACGGAGACACTGAAGCTTTCTTT.

The gene calls are TRBV27 and TRBJ2-5; unclear D gene. V lost 7 bases and J 4 bases, leaving 16 bases between the germline ends. The CDR3 sequence is 14 residues long. Germline V gene sequence: CDR1 MNHEY, CDR2 SMNVEV (reference sequence). CDR3 bases: TGTGCCAGCATGAAGGCCGCGTCCGGAGAGACCCAGTACTTC. The encoded protein is CASMKAASGETQYF.

CDR3 region: CASSQGVTGGSYF. For the CDR3, the DNA is TGTGCCAGCAGCCAAGGGGTGACGGGAGGTTCTTATTTT. The rearrangement links TRBV3-1 (or the pseudogene TRBV3-2) to TRBJ2-3, with 7 nucleotides matching TRBD2. Trimming took 1 base from V and 15 from J; bases not matched to a gene: 10. Germline CDR1 is LGHDT and CDR2 is YNNKEL (reference sequence). This CDR3 comprises 13 residues.

The chain carries TRBV5-1 and TRBJ2-2; 7 bases are shared with TRBD1. J gave up 3 bases and V 0 bases, and 2 bases lay outside the gene matches. This CDR3 has 15 amino acids. CDR1 SGHRS and CDR2 YFSETQ come from the germline V gene. The DNA of the CDR3 is TGCGCCAGCAGCTTGGGAGGGGGCGACACCGGGGAGCTGTTTTTT. Translation: CASSLGGGDTGELFF. The variable domain in full, completed from reference TRBV5-1 and TRBJ2-2, reads KAGVTQTPRYLIKTRGQQVTLSCSPISGHRSVSWYQQTPGQGLQFLFEYFSETQRNKGNFPGRFSGRQFSNSRSEMNVSTLELGDSALYLCASSLGGGDTGELFFGEGSRLTVL.

The chain links TRBV24-1 to TRBJ1-2; D is ambiguous. V lost 3 bases and J 7 bases, leaving 11 bases between the germline ends. This CDR3 has 13 amino acids. Germline V CDR1 and CDR2: KGHDR, SFDVKD. The CDR3 region has the DNA TGTGCCACCAGTGATATATCGGGTGGTGGCTACACCTTC. Translating it yields CATSDISGGGYTF.

This rearrangement joins TRBV2 to TRBJ2-5; D is unresolved. Trimming shortened V by 6 bases and J by 1 base, and 9 bases separated the two germline ends. The CDR3 length is 13 residues. CDR1 is SNHLY, CDR2 FYNNEI, per germline. CDR3 in DNA: TGTGCCAGCAGAGCAGGCGCCCAAGAGACCCAGTACTTC. Its translation: CASRAGAQETQYF.

The chain has TRBV7-2 and TRBJ2-3; TRBD2 aligns across 9 bases. Losses at the gene ends were 1 base for V and 1 base for J; bases not matched to a gene: 3. This CDR3 comprises 16 residues. Per the germline V gene, CDR1 is SGHTA and CDR2 is FQGNSA. CDR3 DNA: TGTGCCAGCAGCTTAGTGGCGGGAGGGGGCACAGATACGCAGTATTTT. This encodes CASSLVAGGGTDTQYF.

This clone appeared once. V is TRBV25-1 and J is TRBJ1-1, with a weak D call TRBD1 (6 bases). This CDR3 is built from 13 residues. Trimming stripped 5 bases from V and 3 bases from J, with 10 bases between. Per germline, CDR1 MGHDK and CDR2 SYGVNS. The CDR3 here is CASSYRGDTEAFF. DNA of the CDR3: TGTGCCAGCAGTTATAGGGGGGACACTGAAGCTTTCTTT. The entire variable domain, with the rest obtained from reference TRBV25-1 and TRBJ1-1, is as follows: EADIYQTPRYLVIGTGKKITLECSQTMGHDKMYWYQQDPGMELHLIHYSYGVNSTEKGDLSSESTVSRIRTEHFPLTLESARPSHTSQYLCASSYRGDTEAFFGQGTRLTVV.

V gene TRBV6-2 or TRBV6-3 combines with J gene TRBJ2-3; unclear D gene. The CDR3 runs 12 residues. CDR1 and CDR2 from the germline V gene are MNHEY and SVGEGT. V was pared by 2 bases and J by 7 bases, with 7 bases between. The CDR3 sequence is CASSYETYTQYF. CDR3 nucleotides: TGTGCCAGCAGTTACGAGACGTATACGCAGTATTTT.

The chain combines TRBV28 with TRBJ1-1; D is undetermined. Trimming removed 10 bases from V and 2 bases from J, with 11 bases in between. The CDR3 is 12 amino acids. The V gene's germline CDR1 is MDHEN and CDR2 SYDVKM. CDR3 nucleotides: TGTGCCACCTCGAAGGGAAACACTGAAGCTTTCTTT. Translating gives CATSKGNTEAFF.

The V gene is TRBV7-4, the J gene TRBJ2-5; D gene unclear. The germline CDR1 and CDR2 sequences are SGHVT and SQSDAQ. This CDR3 has 14 residues. V dropped 4 bases and J dropped 5 bases, with 14 bases sitting between them. CDR3: CASSSPDLRETQYF. The CDR3 bases are TGTGCCAGCAGCTCCCCGGACCTTAGGGAGACCCAGTACTTC.

V is TRBV24-1 and J is TRBJ2-7; TRBD1 or TRBD2 may be the D gene (6 bases each). The CDR3 totals 17 residues. V was clipped by 2 bases and J by 7 bases, with 23 bases between them. In germline, CDR1 is KGHDR, CDR2 SFDVKD. The CDR3 here is CATSDSGGPYYTEEQYF. The CDR3 DNA reads as TGTGCCACCAGTGATTCCGGGGGCCCATACTACACGGAAGAGCAGTACTTC.

The DNA for the CDR3 is TGTGCCAGCAGTGTCTCTCGAGGGGTAGGGGCTTTCTTT. Translating it yields CASSVSRGVGAFF. The gene calls are TRBV27 and TRBJ1-1, with D perhaps matching TRBD1 (5 bases). Trimming cost V 5 bases and J 11 bases, with 18 bases left between them. CDR3 length equals 13 residues. Germline CDR1 reads MNHEY; CDR2 reads SMNVEV (reference sequence).

The chain joins TRBV7-2 to TRBJ1-5; TRBD1 might be the D (6 bases). The CDR3 runs to 15 residues. The germline V gene has CDR1 SGHTA and CDR2 FQGNSA. Trimming took 0 bases from V and 0 from J, leaving 6 bases between them. CDR3 amino acids: CASSLAGGSNQPQHF. The CDR3 DNA reads as TGTGCCAGCAGCTTAGCAGGGGGTAGCAATCAGCCCCAGCATTTT.

The V call is TRBV7-2, the J call TRBJ2-5; 13 bases match TRBD2. With V trimmed by 2 bases and J by 6 bases, 6 bases remained unmatched. CDR1 and CDR2 (germline): SGHTA, FQGNSA. The CDR3 extends over 16 amino acids. CDR3 residues: CASSLISGTSGKTQYF. The CDR3 nucleotides are TGTGCCAGCAGCTTAATTTCCGGGACTAGCGGGAAGACCCAGTACTTC.

The genes are TRBV23-1 and TRBJ2-2; 10 bases map to TRBD2. TRBV23-1 is reported as an ORF; its role is uncertain. The CDR3 is 18 residues long. The junction had 8 bases not matched to a gene; V was cut back by 4 bases and J by 0 bases. The CDR3 loop reads CASSPKREGFANTGELFF. For the CDR3, the DNA is TGCGCCAGCAGTCCGAAGCGGGAGGGTTTCGCGAACACCGGGGAGCTGTTTTTT.

This rearrangement joins TRBV6-5 to TRBJ2-2, with 8 bases that match TRBD1. Germline loops: CDR1 MNHEY, CDR2 SVGAGI. The CDR3 spans 15 residues. The V segment lost 5 bases and the J segment 4 bases; nucleotides outside the gene matches: 6. The CDR3 region is CASSPDRASTGELFF. As DNA, the CDR3 is TGTGCCAGCAGTCCGGACAGGGCATCCACCGGGGAGCTGTTTTTT.

In DNA, the CDR3 is TGTGCCAGCAGCCAAGATCGCAGGGGAGCTGGCCTGTTTTTT. Residues: CASSQDRRGAGLFF. The chain joins TRBV3-1 (or the pseudogene TRBV3-2) to TRBJ1-4, with D possibly being TRBD1 (6 bases). Germline CDR1 LGHDT, CDR2 YNNKEL (reference sequence). The CDR3 totals 14 residues. Trimming removed 0 bases at V and 14 bases at J, with 16 bases between.

This chain links TRBV5-1 with TRBJ1-2, with 11 bases fitting TRBD1. The germline V gene has CDR1 SGHRS and CDR2 YFSETQ. The V gene end was trimmed by 1 base and the J gene end by 7 bases; junction bases not matched to a gene: 9. This CDR3 comprises 16 residues. This chain's CDR3 is CASSLSGTGGRSGYTF. CDR3 DNA sequence: TGCGCCAGCAGCTTGTCTGGGACAGGGGGTCGAAGTGGCTACACCTTC. The entire variable domain, with the rest obtained from reference TRBV5-1 and TRBJ1-2, is as follows: KAGVTQTPRYLIKTRGQQVTLSCSPISGHRSVSWYQQTPGQGLQFLFEYFSETQRNKGNFPGRFSGRQFSNSRSEMNVSTLELGDSALYLCASSLSGTGGRSGYTFGSGTRLTVV.

CDR3 coding DNA: TGTGCCAGCAGTTCCCGGGACGGGACCGGGTCACCCCTCCACTTT. Its translation is CASSSRDGTGSPLHF. The gene calls are TRBV27 and TRBJ1-6, with D possibly TRBD1 on 5 matching bases. CDR3 length: 15 residues. Germline lookup yields CDR1 MNHEY and CDR2 SMNVEV (reference sequence). The V and J ends lost 4 bases and 10 bases respectively, with 17 bases between them.